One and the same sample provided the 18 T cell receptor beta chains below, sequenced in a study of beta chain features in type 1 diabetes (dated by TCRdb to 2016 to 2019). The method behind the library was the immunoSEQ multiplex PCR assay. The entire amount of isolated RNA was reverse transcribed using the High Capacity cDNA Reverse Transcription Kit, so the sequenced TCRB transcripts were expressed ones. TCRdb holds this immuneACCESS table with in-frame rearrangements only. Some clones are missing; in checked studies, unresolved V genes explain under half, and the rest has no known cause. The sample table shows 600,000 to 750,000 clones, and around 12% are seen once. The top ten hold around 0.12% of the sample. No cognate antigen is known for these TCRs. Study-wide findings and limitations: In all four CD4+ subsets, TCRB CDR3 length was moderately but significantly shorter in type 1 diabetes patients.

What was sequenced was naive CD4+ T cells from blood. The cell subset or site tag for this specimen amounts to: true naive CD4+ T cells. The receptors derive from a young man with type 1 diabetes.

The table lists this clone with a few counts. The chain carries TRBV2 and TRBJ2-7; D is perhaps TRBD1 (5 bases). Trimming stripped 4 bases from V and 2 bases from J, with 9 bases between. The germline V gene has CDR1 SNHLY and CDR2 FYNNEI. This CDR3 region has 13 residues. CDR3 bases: TGTGCCAGCAGTGGACAGTTAGCCTACGAGCAGTACTTC. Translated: CASSGQLAYEQYF.

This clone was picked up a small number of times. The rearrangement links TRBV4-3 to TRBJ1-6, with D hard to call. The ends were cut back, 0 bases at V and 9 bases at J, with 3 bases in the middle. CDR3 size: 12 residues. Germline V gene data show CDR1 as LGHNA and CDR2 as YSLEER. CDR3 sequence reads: CASSQDFSPLHF. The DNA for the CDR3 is TGCGCCAGCAGCCAAGATTTTTCACCCCTCCACTTT.

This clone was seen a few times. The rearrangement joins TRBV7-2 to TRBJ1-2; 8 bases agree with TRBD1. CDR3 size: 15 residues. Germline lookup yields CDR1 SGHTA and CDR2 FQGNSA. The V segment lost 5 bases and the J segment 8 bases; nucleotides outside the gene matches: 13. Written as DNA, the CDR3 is TGTGCCAGCAGCCTGATGGGGACAGGCCCTATGGGCTACACCTTC. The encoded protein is CASSLMGTGPMGYTF.

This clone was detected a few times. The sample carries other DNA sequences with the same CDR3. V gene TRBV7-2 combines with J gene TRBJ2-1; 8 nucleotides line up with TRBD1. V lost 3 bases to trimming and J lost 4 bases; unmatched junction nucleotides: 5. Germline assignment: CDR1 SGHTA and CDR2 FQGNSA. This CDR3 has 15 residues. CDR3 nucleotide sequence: TGTGCCAGCAGCTTTGGGCAGGGGGCATACAATGAGCAGTTCTTC. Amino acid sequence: CASSFGQGAYNEQFF.

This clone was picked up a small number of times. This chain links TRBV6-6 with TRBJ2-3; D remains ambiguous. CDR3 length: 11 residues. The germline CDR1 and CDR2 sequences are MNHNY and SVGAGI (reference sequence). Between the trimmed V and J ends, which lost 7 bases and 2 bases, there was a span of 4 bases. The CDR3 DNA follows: TGTGCCAGCACCTACACAGATACGCAGTATTTT. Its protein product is CASTYTDTQYF.

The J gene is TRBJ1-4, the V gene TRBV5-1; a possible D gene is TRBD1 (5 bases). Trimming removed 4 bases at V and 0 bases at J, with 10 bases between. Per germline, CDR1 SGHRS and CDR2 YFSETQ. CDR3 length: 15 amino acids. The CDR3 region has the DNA TGCGCCAGCAGCCCGGGGGTCGCAACTAATGAAAAACTGTTTTTT. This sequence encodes CASSPGVATNEKLFF.

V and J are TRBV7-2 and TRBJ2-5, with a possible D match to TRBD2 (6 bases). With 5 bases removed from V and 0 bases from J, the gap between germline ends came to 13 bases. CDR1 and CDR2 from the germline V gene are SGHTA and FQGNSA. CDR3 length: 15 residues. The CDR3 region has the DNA TGTGCCAGCAGCCCAAGAGGAGGGAACCAAGAGACCCAGTACTTC. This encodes CASSPRGGNQETQYF.

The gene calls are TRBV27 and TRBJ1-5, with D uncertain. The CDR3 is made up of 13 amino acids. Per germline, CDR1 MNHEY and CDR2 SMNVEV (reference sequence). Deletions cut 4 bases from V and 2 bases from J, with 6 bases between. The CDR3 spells CASSSWGNQPQHF. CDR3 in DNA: TGTGCCAGCAGTTCATGGGGCAATCAGCCCCAGCATTTT.

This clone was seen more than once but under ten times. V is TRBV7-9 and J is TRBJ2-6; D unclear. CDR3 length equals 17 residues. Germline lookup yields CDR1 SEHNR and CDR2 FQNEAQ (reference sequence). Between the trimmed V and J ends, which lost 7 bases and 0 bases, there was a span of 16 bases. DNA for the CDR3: TGTGCCAGCACCTATTTCTTAGGAACCTCTGGGGCCAACGTCCTGACTTTC. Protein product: CASTYFLGTSGANVLTF.

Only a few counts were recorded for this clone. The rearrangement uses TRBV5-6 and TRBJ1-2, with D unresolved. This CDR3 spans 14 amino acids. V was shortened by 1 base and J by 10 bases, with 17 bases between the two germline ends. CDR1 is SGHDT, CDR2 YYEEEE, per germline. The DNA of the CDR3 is TGTGCCAGCAGCTTGATTACAGTTGCCTTTGACTACACCTTC. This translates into CASSLITVAFDYTF.

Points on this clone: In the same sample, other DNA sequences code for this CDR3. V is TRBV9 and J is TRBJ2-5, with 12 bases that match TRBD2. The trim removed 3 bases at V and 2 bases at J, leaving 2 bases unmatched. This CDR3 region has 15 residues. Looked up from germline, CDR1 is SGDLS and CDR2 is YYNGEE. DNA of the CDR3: TGTGCCAGCAGCGGGACTAGCGGGGTACAAGAGACCCAGTACTTC. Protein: CASSGTSGVQETQYF.

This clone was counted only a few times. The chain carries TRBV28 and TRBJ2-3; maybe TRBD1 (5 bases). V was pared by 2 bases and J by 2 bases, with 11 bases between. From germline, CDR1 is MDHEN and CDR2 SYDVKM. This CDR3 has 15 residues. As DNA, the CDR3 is TGTGCCAGCAGTTTAGTTCAGGGTGCCACAGATACGCAGTATTTT. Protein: CASSLVQGATDTQYF.

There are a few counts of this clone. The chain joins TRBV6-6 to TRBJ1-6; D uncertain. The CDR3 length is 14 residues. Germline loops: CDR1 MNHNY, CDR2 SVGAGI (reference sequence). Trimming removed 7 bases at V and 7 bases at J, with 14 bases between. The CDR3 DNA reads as TGTGCCAGCAATTTGAGGGTGGGGAATTCACCCCTCCACTTT. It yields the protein CASNLRVGNSPLHF.

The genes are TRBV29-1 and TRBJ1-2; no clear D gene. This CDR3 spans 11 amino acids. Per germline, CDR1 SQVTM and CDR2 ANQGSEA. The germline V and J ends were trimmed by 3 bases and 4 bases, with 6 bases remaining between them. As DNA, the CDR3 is TGCAGCGTTGAGGAAAGCTATGGCTACACCTTC. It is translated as CSVEESYGYTF.

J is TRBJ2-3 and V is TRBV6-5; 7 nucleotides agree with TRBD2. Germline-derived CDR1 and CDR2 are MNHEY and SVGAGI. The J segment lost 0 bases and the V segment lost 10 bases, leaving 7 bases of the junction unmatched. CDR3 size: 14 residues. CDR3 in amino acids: CATYWGGSTDTQYF. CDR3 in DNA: TGTGCCACCTATTGGGGGGGGAGCACAGATACGCAGTATTTT.

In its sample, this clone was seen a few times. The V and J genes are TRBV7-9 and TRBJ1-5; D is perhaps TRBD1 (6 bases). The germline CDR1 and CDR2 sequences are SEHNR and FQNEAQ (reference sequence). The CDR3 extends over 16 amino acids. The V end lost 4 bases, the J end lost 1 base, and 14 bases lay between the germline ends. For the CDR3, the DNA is TGTGCCAGCAGCTCCTCACAGGGTCTCAGCAATCAGCCCCAGCATTTT. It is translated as CASSSSQGLSNQPQHF. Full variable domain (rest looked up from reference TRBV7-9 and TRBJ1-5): DTGVSQNPRHKITKRGQNVTFRCDPISEHNRLYWYRQTLGQGPEFLTYFQNEAQLEKSRLLSDRFSAERPKGSFSTLEIQRTEQGDSAMYLCASSSSQGLSNQPQHFGDGTRLSIL.

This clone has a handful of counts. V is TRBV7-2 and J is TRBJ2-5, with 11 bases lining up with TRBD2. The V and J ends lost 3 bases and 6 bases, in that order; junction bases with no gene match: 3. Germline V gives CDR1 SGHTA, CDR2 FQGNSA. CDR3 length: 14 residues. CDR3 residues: CASSFGTSGQTQYF. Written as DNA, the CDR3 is TGTGCCAGCAGCTTTGGGACTAGCGGCCAGACCCAGTACTTC.

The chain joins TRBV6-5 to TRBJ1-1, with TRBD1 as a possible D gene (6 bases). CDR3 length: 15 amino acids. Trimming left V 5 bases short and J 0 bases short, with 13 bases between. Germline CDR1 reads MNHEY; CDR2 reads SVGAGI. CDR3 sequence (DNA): TGTGCCAGCAGTCCCGGGGGGGGCATGAACACTGAAGCTTTCTTT. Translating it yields CASSPGGGMNTEAFF.